The 28 T cell receptor beta chains below were found in one sample sequenced in a study of cytomegalovirus exposure and HLA in healthy donors. The PCR had 60 Vbeta and 13 Jbeta primers. TCRdb's table, derived via immunoSEQ multiplex PCR, lists solely in-frame clones and lacks some. The sample data list approximately 110,000 clones. Sequenced input: PBMCs. These receptors came from a man aged 18 to 29 in good health and CMV-seronegative.

This chain connects TRBV6-1 to TRBJ1-5, with 8 bases identical to TRBD1. The germline gives CDR1 MNHNS, CDR2 SASEGT. Trimming removed 2 bases from V and 7 bases from J; junction bases left unmatched: 7. The CDR3 covers 15 residues. CDR3: CASSEIPGGVQPQHF. CDR3 DNA sequence: TGTGCCAGCAGTGAAATCCCAGGGGGCGTCCAGCCCCAGCATTTT.

V usage is TRBV14 and J usage is TRBJ1-1; TRBD1 might be the D (5 bases). V gave up 6 bases and J gave up 6 bases, with 11 bases separating them. The germline CDR1 and CDR2 sequences are SGHDN and FVKESK. The CDR3 loop spans 12 amino acids. This CDR3 reads CASSAGRAEAFF. The CDR3 DNA reads TGTGCCAGCAGTGCAGGGAGGGCTGAAGCTTTCTTT.

The rearrangement uses TRBV10-1 and TRBJ2-7; TRBD2 matches 8 bases. CDR1 is WNHNN and CDR2 is SYGVQD in the germline V gene (reference sequence). V lost 10 bases and J lost 1; bases outside the gene matches: 6. The CDR3 runs to 13 residues. In DNA, the CDR3 is TGCGCCATCCGAGCGGGAGAGTCCTACGAGCAGTACTTC. Translation gives CAIRAGESYEQYF.

This clone shows up as medium-sized by frequency. The chain joins TRBV4-1 to TRBJ2-1, with D possibly TRBD2 on 6 matching bases. There are 15 residues in the CDR3. Trimming removed 8 bases at V and 2 bases at J, with 16 bases between. Germline V gene data show CDR1 as MGHRA and CDR2 as YSYEKL. CDR3 DNA sequence: TGCGCCAGCCAGGGTGGGGGAGGAACCTACAATGAGCAGTTCTTC. Translating gives CASQGGGGTYNEQFF.

The gene calls are TRBV28 and TRBJ2-1, with D possibly matching TRBD1 (6 bases). Trimming shortened V by 2 bases and J by 6 bases, and 8 bases separated the two germline ends. The CDR3 is 13 residues long. Germline V gene sequence: CDR1 MDHEN, CDR2 SYDVKM. The CDR3 DNA sequence: TGTGCCAGCAGTTTAGGCAGGGGCAATGAGCAGTTCTTC. This encodes CASSLGRGNEQFF.

The V and J genes are TRBV5-4 and TRBJ2-2; 7 nucleotides align to TRBD2. The CDR3 consists of 18 residues. J gave up 5 bases and V 3 bases, and 16 bases lay outside the gene matches. Germline values: CDR1 SGHNT, CDR2 YYREEE (reference sequence). The CDR3 nucleotides are TGTGCCAGCAGCTCCTCCGGGCCAGGCTGGGGGGGGACCGGGGAGCTGTTTTTT. It specifies CASSSSGPGWGGTGELFF.

The J gene is TRBJ2-1, the V gene TRBV11-2; 10 nucleotides line up with TRBD2. The length of the CDR3 is 13 residues. CDR1 is SGHAT, CDR2 FQNNGV, per germline. With 3 bases clipped from V and 15 bases from J, the junction kept 8 bases outside the gene matches. CDR3 residues: CASSLASGRVGFF. The CDR3 DNA is TGTGCCAGCAGCTTGGCTAGCGGGAGAGTTGGGTTCTTC. Variable domain in full (rest from reference TRBV11-2 and TRBJ2-1): EAGVAQSPRYKIIEKRQSVAFWCNPISGHATLYWYQQILGQGPKLLIQFQNNGVVDDSQLPKDRFSAERLKGVDSTLKIQPAKLEDSAVYLCASSLASGRVGFFGPGTRLTVL.

CDR3 DNA sequence: TGTGCCAGCAGCTTTTCAGGGGTGGCCTACGAGCAGTACTTC. This translates into CASSFSGVAYEQYF. J is TRBJ2-7 and V is TRBV7-8; weak D call: TRBD1 (6 bases). This CDR3 region has 14 residues. Germline loops: CDR1 SGHVS, CDR2 FQNEAQ. V lost 3 bases and J lost 2, with 11 bases in between. Supplemented by reference TRBV7-8 and TRBJ2-7, the full variable domain reads GAGVSQSPRYKVAKRGQDVALRCDPISGHVSLFWYQQALGQGPEFLTYFQNEAQLDKSGLPSDRFFAERPEGSVSTLKIQRTQQEDSAVYLCASSFSGVAYEQYFGPGTRLTVT.

The CDR3 region has the DNA TGTGCCAGCAGCATCACTAGCGCCAACTACTACGAGCAGTACTTC. Amino acids: CASSITSANYYEQYF. V and J are TRBV7-8 and TRBJ2-7; 7 bases line up with TRBD2. J lost 3 bases, V lost 5 bases, and 10 bases had no gene match. Germline values: CDR1 SGHVS, CDR2 FQNEAQ. CDR3 length: 15 residues.

V usage is TRBV7-9 and J usage is TRBJ2-7; D gene unclear. The CDR3 length is 14 residues. Germline V gives CDR1 SEHNR, CDR2 FQNEAQ (reference sequence). The ends were cut back, 2 bases at V and 2 bases at J, with 10 bases in the middle. The CDR3 region is CASSLSALTYEQYF. CDR3 DNA: TGTGCCAGCAGCTTAAGCGCACTTACCTACGAGCAGTACTTC.

The chain is built from TRBV5-1 and TRBJ1-2, with 10 positions matching TRBD1. Trimming at V came to 3 bases and at J to 6 bases, leaving 11 bases not matched to a gene. Germline CDR1 reads SGHRS; CDR2 reads YFSETQ. The CDR3 length is 16 residues. CDR3 protein: CASSSNIRTGGDGYTF. DNA of the CDR3: TGCGCCAGCAGCTCCAACATAAGGACAGGGGGGGATGGCTACACCTTC.

The rearrangement joins TRBV7-3 to TRBJ2-6, with D possibly matching TRBD2 (5 bases). The CDR3 is 17 amino acids. Trimming removed 4 bases at V and 0 bases at J, with 13 bases between. Germline CDR1 reads SGHTA; CDR2 reads FQGTGA. In nucleotides, the CDR3 is TGTGCCAGCAGCTCTCGACGGGATAGCTCTGGGGCCAACGTCCTGACTTTC. This gives the protein CASSSRRDSSGANVLTF.

The chain carries TRBV28 and TRBJ1-1; maybe TRBD1 (6 bases). The CDR3 has 13 amino acids. Germline-derived CDR1 and CDR2 are MDHEN and SYDVKM. Trimming removed 5 bases from V and 6 bases from J, with 13 bases in between. CDR3 sequence reads: CASSNTGFAEAFF. CDR3 in DNA: TGTGCCAGCAGTAATACAGGGTTCGCTGAAGCTTTCTTT.

The J gene is TRBJ1-2, the V gene TRBV18, with a weak D call TRBD1 (6 bases). Per germline, CDR1 KGHSH and CDR2 LQKENI. The germline V and J ends were trimmed by 0 bases and 8 bases, with 10 bases remaining between them. The CDR3 totals 13 residues. CDR3: CASSPPTTGGYTF. In nucleotides, the CDR3 is TGTGCCAGCTCACCACCGACGACAGGAGGCTACACCTTC.

CDR3 DNA: TGCAGCGCTCCGACAGGTCCTGGCTATGGCTACACCTTC. Amino acids: CSAPTGPGYGYTF. The rearrangement joins TRBV29-1 to TRBJ1-2; weak D call: TRBD1 (6 bases). Germline assignment: CDR1 SQVTM and CDR2 ANQGSEA. Trimming left V 7 bases short and J 4 bases short, with 16 bases between. The CDR3 consists of 13 residues.

For this clone: An end of the junction differs from the germline gene, which may be a read error. This chain connects TRBV2 to TRBJ1-5; D may be TRBD1 (5 bases). CDR3 size: 14 residues. Germline CDR1 and CDR2: SNHLY and FYNNEI. This chain's CDR3 is CASNEGEMGQPQHF. The CDR3 bases are TGTGCCAGCAATGAAGGGGAGATGGGTCAGCCCCAGCATTTT. Based on the CDR3 plus reference TRBV2 and TRBJ1-5, the full variable domain is EPEVTQTPSHQVTQMGQEVILRCVPISNHLYFYWYRQILGQKVEFLVSFYNNEISEKSEIFDDQFSVERPDGSNFTLKIRSTKLEDSAMYFCASNEGEMGQPQHFGDGTRLSIL.

V and J are TRBV10-3 and TRBJ2-7; 11 nucleotides agree with TRBD2. This CDR3 is 17 amino acids long. The germline V gene encodes CDR1 ENHRY and CDR2 SYGVKD. J gave up 2 bases and V 0 bases, and 6 bases lay outside the gene matches. The CDR3 here is CAISESDSGRGAYEQYF. The DNA for the CDR3 is TGTGCCATCAGTGAGTCGGATAGCGGGAGGGGCGCCTACGAGCAGTACTTC.

The chain couples TRBV11-2 to TRBJ2-2, with D possibly matching TRBD1 (5 bases). The germline V gene has CDR1 SGHAT and CDR2 FQNNGV. The CDR3 is made up of 14 amino acids. Deletions cut 5 bases from V and 6 bases from J, with 13 bases between. The CDR3 bases are TGTGCCAGCAGCATGAATTCAGGGTCCGGGGAGCTGTTTTTT. Amino acids: CASSMNSGSGELFF.

The rearrangement uses TRBV7-3 and TRBJ2-7; TRBD1 might be the D (5 bases). The CDR3 has 13 amino acids. V shed 6 bases and J shed 3 bases, with 12 bases lying between them. Germline V gene sequence: CDR1 SGHTA, CDR2 FQGTGA. The CDR3 region is CASSRGALYEQYF. As DNA, the CDR3 is TGTGCCAGCAGTAGGGGTGCCCTCTACGAGCAGTACTTC.

The V and J genes are TRBV7-9 and TRBJ1-1; possibly TRBD1 for D (5 bases). The germline V and J ends were trimmed by 2 bases and 2 bases, with 9 bases remaining between them. The CDR3 runs to 14 residues. Germline V gene sequence: CDR1 SEHNR, CDR2 FQNEAQ (reference sequence). CDR3: CASSLRGVNTEAFF. The CDR3 DNA is TGTGCCAGCAGCTTACGGGGGGTTAACACTGAAGCTTTCTTT.

The chain links TRBV28 to TRBJ1-4; D unclear. The CDR3 runs 12 residues. The germline CDR1 and CDR2 sequences are MDHEN and SYDVKM. Trimming cost V 5 bases and J 8 bases, with 9 bases left between them. The CDR3 DNA follows: TGTGCCAGCAGTCCCGAGGCGGAAAAACTGTTTTTT. It encodes CASSPEAEKLFF.

The gene calls are TRBV20-1 and TRBJ1-6, with D uncertain. Looked up from germline, CDR1 is DFQATT and CDR2 is SNEGSKA (reference sequence). CDR3 size: 11 residues. V was shortened by 2 bases and J by 12 bases, with 8 bases between the two germline ends. CDR3 sequence (DNA): TGCAGTGCTAGAATTGGCGGACCCCTCCACTTT. Its protein is CSARIGGPLHF.

The J gene is TRBJ1-2, the V gene TRBV5-1, with TRBD1 identical over 10 bases. This CDR3 has 16 residues. In germline, CDR1 is SGHRS, CDR2 YFSETQ. The V gene end was trimmed by 7 bases and the J gene end by 4 bases; junction bases not matched to a gene: 13. CDR3 nucleotides: TGCGCCAGCGCCGTAGAACCGACAGGGGGCATCTATGGCTACACCTTC. It encodes CASAVEPTGGIYGYTF.

J is TRBJ1-4 and V is TRBV7-8; a weak D match, TRBD1 (5 bases). Trimming took 5 bases from V and 4 from J, leaving 11 bases between them. This CDR3 region has 14 residues. Germline V CDR1 and CDR2: SGHVS, FQNEAQ. CDR3 region: CASSHWGVNEKLFF. CDR3 DNA: TGTGCCAGCAGCCACTGGGGGGTTAATGAAAAACTGTTTTTT.

The rearrangement links TRBV7-2 to TRBJ1-2; D might be TRBD1 (5 bases). With 6 bases removed from V and 7 bases from J, the gap between germline ends came to 15 bases. Germline V gives CDR1 SGHTA, CDR2 FQGNSA. The CDR3 is made up of 13 amino acids. CDR3 DNA: TGTGCCAGCAGGTCGGGGGGGGTTGCTGGCTACACCTTC. Translating gives CASRSGGVAGYTF.

The rearrangement uses TRBV28 and TRBJ1-5; no definite D call. The CDR3 has 13 residues. Germline CDR1 MDHEN, CDR2 SYDVKM. The V end lost 1 base, the J end lost 3 bases, and 4 bases lay between the germline ends. The CDR3: CASSLSHNQPQHF. The CDR3 DNA follows: TGTGCCAGCAGTTTATCCCACAATCAGCCCCAGCATTTT.

This chain connects TRBV21-1 to TRBJ1-1; the table's D call, TRBD1, was not checked against the DNA. TRBV21-1 is recorded as a pseudogene. The CDR3 covers 14 residues. CDR3 sequence reads: CASSKGQRNTEAFF. In DNA form, the CDR3 reads TGTGCCAGCAGCAAAGGACAGCGGAACACTGAAGCTTTCTTT.

Notes on this clone: In the same sample, other DNA sequences code for this CDR3. The chain joins TRBV15 to TRBJ2-5; 8 bases map to TRBD1. Germline V lookup: CDR1 LNHNV, CDR2 YYDKDF (reference sequence). CDR3 length: 15 amino acids. Trimming cost V 0 bases and J 4 bases; bases outside gene matches: 4. The CDR3 DNA sequence: TGTGCCACCAGCAGAGATCGGACAGGGTCAGAGACCCAGTACTTC. Translating it yields CATSRDRTGSETQYF.